Listed below are T cell receptor beta chains from one sample, sequenced in a study of shared clonotypes between healthy human individuals. Measured with immunoSEQ multiplex PCR; TCRdb has only the in-frame clones, and not every one. The table shows 1,400,000 or so clones, with 98% occurring only once. Sequenced input: naive CD4+ T cells sorted from blood. Every receptor here comes from a man aged 30 to 45 in good health. Both conserved end residues are part of each CDR3. D genes are given only for firm matches. Expanded clones get a size class; other rows say once, few or many, or leave the size out.

TRBJ2-7 TRBV5-1 . TRBD2 CASSRELAGGLTAYEQYF TGCGCCAGCAGCAGAGAACTAGCGGGAGGGTTAACCGCCTACGAGCAGTACTTC
TRBJ1-1 TRBV15 once . CATSRAGHTNTEAFF TGTGCCACCAGCAGAGCCGGACATACCAACACTGAAGCTTTCTTT
TRBJ2-1 TRBV9 . TRBD2 CASSATSGNSYNEQFF TGTGCCAGCAGCGCAACCAGCGGGAACTCCTACAATGAGCAGTTCTTC
TRBJ2-7 TRBV7-8 . . CASSLRGEQYF TGTGCCAGCAGCTTACGAGGCGAGCAGTACTTC
TRBJ2-3 TRBV5-1 . . CASSNTDTQYF TGCGCCAGCTCCAACACAGATACGCAGTATTTT
TRBJ2-1 TRBV11-2 . TRBD2 CASSLDHILAGGGEQFF TGTGCCAGCAGCTTAGATCATATTCTAGCGGGAGGCGGGGAGCAGTTCTTC
TRBJ2-1 TRBV5-1 . . CASSLGIGTSNNEQFF TGCGCCAGCAGCTTGGGTATCGGGACGAGCAACAATGAGCAGTTCTTC
TRBJ2-5 TRBV11-1 . TRBD1 CASSSPGTGGKTQYF TGTGCCAGCAGCTCGCCCGGGACAGGGGGGAAGACCCAGTACTTC
TRBJ2-2 TRBV18 once TRBD1 CASSEGTGAVGELFF TGTGCCAGCTCAGAAGGAACAGGGGCGGTCGGGGAGCTGTTTTTT
TRBJ2-7 TRBV6-5 . TRBD2 CASRMAGGVGYEQYF TGTGCCAGCAGGATGGCGGGAGGTGTGGGCTACGAGCAGTACTTC
TRBJ2-7 TRBV7-2 . . CASSPPSSYEQYF TGTGCCAGCAGCCCCCCAAGCTCCTACGAGCAGTACTTC
TRBJ2-1 TRBV11-2 . . CASSNSRRGGNNEQFF TGTGCCAGCAGCAACTCAAGGAGGGGTGGGAACAATGAGCAGTTCTTC
TRBJ2-2 TRBV10-1 . . CASSESGTGELFF TGCGCCAGCAGTGAGTCCGGTACCGGGGAGCTGTTTTTT
TRBJ2-6 TRBV2 . . CASVSGRGANVLTF TGTGCCAGCGTCTCAGGGCGAGGGGCCAACGTCCTGACTTTC
TRBJ2-7 TRBV28 . . CASSSLGTGNHEQYF TGTGCCAGCAGTTCCCTGGGGACGGGGAATCACGAGCAGTACTTC
TRBJ1-3 TRBV5-4 once . CASSLDREGQNTIYF TGTGCCAGCAGCTTGGACAGGGAAGGGCAAAACACCATATATTTT
TRBJ2-3 TRBV27 . TRBD1 CASSPRQGLIDTQYF TGTGCCAGCAGTCCAAGACAGGGTCTAATAGATACGCAGTATTTT
TRBJ1-4 TRBV5-1 . . CASRQGTTNEKLFF TGCGCCAGCAGACAAGGAACAACTAATGAAAAACTGTTTTTT
TRBJ2-3 TRBV12-5 . TRBD2 CASGLWTSGVAGNSTDTQYF TGTGCTAGTGGTTTGTGGACTTCCGGGGTAGCGGGAAACAGCACAGATACGCAGTATTTT
TRBJ2-1 TRBV7-6 . TRBD2 CASSVSGSTYNEQFF TGTGCCAGCAGCGTTAGCGGGAGTACCTACAATGAGCAGTTCTTC
TRBJ2-5 TRBV6-5 . TRBD1 CASRLQGLGETQYF TGTGCCAGCAGACTACAGGGGTTAGGAGAGACCCAGTACTTC
TRBJ2-1 TRBV11-2 . . CASSLLSSADEQFF TGTGCCAGCAGCTTGCTATCTAGCGCCGATGAGCAGTTCTTC
TRBJ1-5 TRBV5-5 . . CASTPGGSEIQGSNQPQHF TGTGCCAGCACCCCCGGAGGTTCCGAGATTCAGGGGAGCAATCAGCCCCAGCATTTT
TRBJ2-1 TRBV19 . . CASSIDRTARDEQFF TGTGCCAGTAGTATAGATCGGACAGCAAGGGATGAGCAGTTCTTC
TRBJ1-5 TRBV18 . . CASSRTAGQPQHF TGTGCCAGCTCAAGGACAGCGGGTCAGCCCCAGCATTTT
TRBJ1-1 TRBV5-6 . . CASSLGGSNTEAFF TGTGCCAGCAGCTTGGGGGGATCTAACACTGAAGCTTTCTTT
TRBJ2-2 TRBV9 once . CASSSNTGELFF TGTGCCAGCAGCTCAAACACCGGGGAGCTGTTTTTT
TRBJ2-1 TRBV15 . . CATQKAYNEQFF TGTGCCACCCAAAAAGCCTACAATGAGCAGTTCTTC
TRBJ2-7 TRBV5-6 once . CASSLGQNTYEQYF TGTGCCAGCAGCTTGGGACAGAATACTTACGAGCAGTACTTC
TRBJ2-1 TRBV20-1 . . CSAGTGRFF TGCAGTGCGGGAACGGGAAGGTTCTTC
TRBJ2-1 TRBV18 . TRBD2 CASSPRGTSGRGEQFF TGTGCCAGCTCACCACGTGGGACTAGCGGGAGGGGTGAGCAGTTCTTC
TRBJ1-5 TRBV7-2 . TRBD1 CASSLGQGRGNQPQHF TGTGCCAGCAGCTTAGGACAGGGCCGGGGCAATCAGCCCCAGCATTTT
TRBJ1-3 TRBV14 . . CASSQTGGLTYGTIYF TGTGCCAGCAGCCAGACCGGCGGTTTGACTTACGGCACCATATATTTT
TRBJ2-5 TRBV2 . TRBD1 CASSRQGNQETQYF TGTGCCAGCAGTCGACAGGGGAACCAAGAGACCCAGTACTTC
TRBJ2-7 TRBV6-5 . TRBD2 CASSYWTSGTSYEQYF TGTGCCAGCAGTTACTGGACTAGCGGAACCTCCTACGAGCAGTACTTC
TRBJ2-2 TRBV7-9 . . CASSLGGIGSGELFF TGTGCCAGCAGCTTAGGCGGGATCGGGTCCGGGGAGCTGTTTTTT
TRBJ2-7 TRBV18 . . CASSRVQGGTIEQYF TGTGCCAGCTCAAGAGTGCAGGGGGGGACCATCGAGCAGTACTTC
TRBJ1-4 TRBV7-9 . . CASSLGLRGADEKLFF TGTGCCAGCAGCTTAGGGTTGCGGGGGGCTGATGAAAAACTGTTTTTT
TRBJ2-7 TRBV5-6 . TRBD1 CASSLGTGASTEQYF TGTGCCAGCAGCTTGGGGACAGGGGCATCTACGGAGCAGTACTTC
TRBJ2-6 TRBV7-8 . . CASSLSRTISGANVLTF TGTGCCAGCAGCTTATCTCGTACAATTTCTGGGGCCAACGTCCTGACTTTC
TRBJ2-7 TRBV5-1 once . CASWDGSYEQYF TGCGCCAGCTGGGACGGATCCTACGAGCAGTACTTC
TRBJ2-7 TRBV27 . TRBD2 CASSSLTSGSGFRAYEQYF TGTGCCAGCAGTTCATTGACTAGCGGGAGTGGGTTTCGAGCCTACGAGCAGTACTTC
TRBJ2-7 TRBV27 once . CASSLSLNSEQYF TGTGCCAGCAGTTTATCCTTGAATTCCGAGCAGTACTTC
TRBJ2-5 TRBV23-1 . . CASGGGQETQYF TGCGCCAGCGGTGGAGGACAAGAGACCCAGTACTTC
TRBJ2-1 TRBV7-8 . . CASSLLTTSSEQFF TGTGCCAGCAGCCTCCTAACTACTAGCAGTGAGCAGTTCTTC